The clone carrying this TCR beta chain was counted at least ten times. Its antigen is unidentified. With 7 bases removed from V and 10 bases from J, the gap between germline ends came to 20 bases. This CDR3 has 15 residues. This record comes from a study of neurological immune-mediated disorders. Study-wide results and limits: A possible signature appeared as one related-CDR3 cluster, in which phylogenetic grouping placed the repertoires of 18 of 34 multiple sclerosis patients.

Sequencing runs each yielded over 170 million TCR-beta sequences from 15-18 subjects. TCRdb fed the 5' RACE reads into MiXCR, producing one record per CDR3 protein. The repertoire holds about 50,000 distinct CDR3 sequences, approximately 2.8% seen once, with around 15% in the top ten. The sequence came from a woman aged 45-65 years with multiple sclerosis. The chain joins TRBV12-3 or TRBV12-4 to TRBJ1-6; tentatively, D is TRBD1 (5 bases). Sequencing was done on a sample of PBMCs. The CDR3, as DNA: TGTGCCAGCACCAGCCGGGACCCGAGGGTCTCACCCCTCCACTTT. It specifies CASTSRDPRVSPLHF.